These T cell receptor beta chains were read from a single sample in a study of T cells in Graves' hyperthyroidism and ophthalmopathy. TCRdb processed the multiplex PCR reads anew with MiXCR; each CDR3 protein has one entry. The table lists hundreds of thousands of distinct CDR3 sequences, approximately 15% of them singletons. Sample: blood. The receptors stem from a woman in her thirties with Graves' hyperthyroidism that later progressed to Graves' ophthalmopathy. The CDR3 runs from the conserved cysteine through the conserved F or W. The order of the fields is J gene, D gene, clone size, V gene, CDR3 DNA, CDR3 protein. A D gene is named only where the DNA matches it firmly. Expanded clones get a size class; other rows say once, few or many, or leave the size out.

>TRBJ2-4|TRBD2|many|TRBV19
TGTGCCAGTAGCAACATGGCGGGGGACAAAAACATTCAGTACTTC
CASSNMAGDKNIQYF
>TRBJ2-7|.|.|TRBV7-8
TGTGCCAGCAGCGCCCGTTTCGAGCGGGTGTTTACCTACGAGCAGTACTTC
CASSARFERVFTYEQYF
>TRBJ2-7|.|many|TRBV5-1
TGCGCCAGCAGCTTGGTTCTAGGGACCTACGAGCAGTACTTC
CASSLVLGTYEQYF
>TRBJ1-2|TRBD1|many|TRBV24-1
TGTGCCACCAGTAAGACAGGGGACTATGGCTACACCTTC
CATSKTGDYGYTF
>TRBJ2-1|TRBD2|many|TRBV2
TGTGCCAGCAGTGATCGGCTAGCGGGATACAATGAGCAGTTCTTC
CASSDRLAGYNEQFF
>TRBJ2-1|TRBD2|many|TRBV12-3/TRBV12-4
TGTGCCAGCAGTTTAAATCGGGGGGGACTAGCGGTATACAATGAGCAGTTCTTC
CASSLNRGGLAVYNEQFF
>TRBJ2-1|.|many|TRBV10-3
TGTGCCATCATTAACCATTCGAAGGGGCACCCGTTGAATGAGCAGTTCTTC
CAIINHSKGHPLNEQFF
>TRBJ1-1|TRBD1|.|TRBV4-1
TGCGCCAGCAGCCAAGATCCCAGGACAGGGAGTACCTTCGGAGCTTTCTTT
CASSQDPRTGSTFGAFF
>TRBJ1-1|.|.|TRBV30
TGTGCCTGGAGTGCCAGTGGGATGAACACTGAAGCTTTCTTT
CAWSASGMNTEAFF
>TRBJ2-3|.|.|TRBV15
TGTGCCACCAGCAGAGAACGCGGAGCTAGCACAGATACGCAGTATTTT
CATSRERGASTDTQYF